This T cell receptor (beta chain) was obtained from a study of T cell repertoires in cytomegalovirus infection. There are 17 residues in the CDR3. V lost 4 bases, J lost 5 bases, and 12 bases stayed unmatched. Germline-derived CDR1 and CDR2 are MGHRA and YSYEKL. This clonotype has at least ten counts. Its matching antigen is unknown. MiXCR, applied by TCRdb to the reads, yields one record per CDR3 protein. In the table there are around 300,000 distinct CDR3 sequences, about 20% of which are singletons. The sequence was obtained from a human donor in good health (CMV status not recorded). Some clones in this sample may be carry-over from other donors' samples. The chain couples TRBV4-1 to TRBJ2-2; 8 bases are shared with TRBD2. This material consisted of cultured PBMCs, taken from culture after CMV antigen stimulation. CDR3 DNA sequence: TGCGCCAGCAGCCCCGGACTAGCCGCGGTTCAAACCGGGGAGCTGTTTTTT. Amino acid sequence: CASSPGLAAVQTGELFF.